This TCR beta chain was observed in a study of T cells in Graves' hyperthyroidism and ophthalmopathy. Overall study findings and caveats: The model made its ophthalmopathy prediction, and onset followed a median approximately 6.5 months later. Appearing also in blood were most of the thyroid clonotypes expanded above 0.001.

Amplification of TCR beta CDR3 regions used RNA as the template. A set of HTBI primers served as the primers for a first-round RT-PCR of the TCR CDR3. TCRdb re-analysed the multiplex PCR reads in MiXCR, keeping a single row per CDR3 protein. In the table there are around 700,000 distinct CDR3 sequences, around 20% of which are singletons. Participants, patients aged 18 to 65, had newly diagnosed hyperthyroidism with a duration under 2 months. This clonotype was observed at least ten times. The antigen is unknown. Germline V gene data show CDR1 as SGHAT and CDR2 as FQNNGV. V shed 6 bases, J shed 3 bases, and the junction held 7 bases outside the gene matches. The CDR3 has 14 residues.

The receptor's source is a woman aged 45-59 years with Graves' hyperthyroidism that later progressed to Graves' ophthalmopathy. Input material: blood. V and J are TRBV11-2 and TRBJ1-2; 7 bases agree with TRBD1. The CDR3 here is CASSYGQADYGYTF. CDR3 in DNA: TGTGCCAGCAGTTACGGACAGGCGGACTATGGCTACACCTTC.